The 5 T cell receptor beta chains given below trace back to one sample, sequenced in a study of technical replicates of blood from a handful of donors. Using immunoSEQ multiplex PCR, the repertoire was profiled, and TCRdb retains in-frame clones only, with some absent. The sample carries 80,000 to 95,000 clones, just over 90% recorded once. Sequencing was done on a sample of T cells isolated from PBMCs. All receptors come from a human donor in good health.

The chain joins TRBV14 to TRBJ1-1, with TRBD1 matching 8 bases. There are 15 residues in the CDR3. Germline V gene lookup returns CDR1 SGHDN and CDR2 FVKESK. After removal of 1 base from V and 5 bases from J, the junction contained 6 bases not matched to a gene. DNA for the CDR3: TGTGCCAGCAGCCAAGCCAGACAGGGGTGGACTGAAGCTTTCTTT. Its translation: CASSQARQGWTEAFF.

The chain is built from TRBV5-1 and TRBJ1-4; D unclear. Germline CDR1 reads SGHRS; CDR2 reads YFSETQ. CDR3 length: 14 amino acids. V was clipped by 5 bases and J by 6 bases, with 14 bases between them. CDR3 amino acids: CASSISTPDEKLFF. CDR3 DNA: TGCGCCAGCAGTATAAGTACCCCAGATGAAAAACTGTTTTTT.

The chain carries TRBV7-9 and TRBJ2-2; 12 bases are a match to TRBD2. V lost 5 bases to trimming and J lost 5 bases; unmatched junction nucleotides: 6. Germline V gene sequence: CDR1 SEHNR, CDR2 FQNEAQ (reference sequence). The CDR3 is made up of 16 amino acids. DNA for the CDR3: TGTGCCAGCAGCCTGACTAGCGGGAGAAGGACCGGGGAGCTGTTTTTT. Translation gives CASSLTSGRRTGELFF. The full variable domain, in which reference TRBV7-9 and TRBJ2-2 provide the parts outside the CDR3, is DTGVSQNPRHKITKRGQNVTFRCDPISEHNRLYWYRQTLGQGPEFLTYFQNEAQLEKSRLLSDRFSAERPKGSFSTLEIQRTEQGDSAMYLCASSLTSGRRTGELFFGEGSRLTVL.

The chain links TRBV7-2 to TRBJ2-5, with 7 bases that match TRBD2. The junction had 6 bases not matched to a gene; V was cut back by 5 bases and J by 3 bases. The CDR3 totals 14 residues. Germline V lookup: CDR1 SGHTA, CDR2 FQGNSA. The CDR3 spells CASSRHLAEETQYF. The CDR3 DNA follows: TGTGCCAGCAGCCGTCACCTAGCGGAAGAGACCCAGTACTTC.

The chain's CDR3 is CASSAGGLAASTDTQYF. The DNA of the CDR3 is TGTGCCAGCAGCGCCGGAGGACTAGCGGCTAGCACAGATACGCAGTATTTT. The genes are TRBV9 and TRBJ2-3; 10 nucleotides align to TRBD2. Unmatched junction bases numbered 7, after V lost 3 bases and J lost 0 bases. Germline values: CDR1 SGDLS, CDR2 YYNGEE. This CDR3 region has 17 residues.